This T cell receptor beta chain is drawn from a study of shared clonotypes between healthy human individuals (dated by TCRdb to 2020 to 2022). For the wider study: The cohort included three men and a couple of women between 18 and 49 years of age. To increase sequencing depth and limit assay-specific biases, different laboratories used diverse techniques to prepare libraries and sequence TCR repertoires. To estimate repertoire size and how much clonotypes are shared between individuals, the study performed deep sequencing of blood TCR repertoires from about five healthy adults. Leukapheresis yielded between about 0.9 and 10 billion PBMCs per donor. Per donor, three plates each were used for CD4 naive and CD4 memory, two for CD8 naive, and one for CD8 memory.

Including cysteine and phenylalanine, the CDR3 has 15 amino acids. Only the CDR3 DNA stays, 45 bases, in frame from base 1. Sequences KGHSH (CDR1) and LQKENI (CDR2) are obtained from the germline V gene. V is cut back by 3 bases and J by 1 base, with 2 bases in the junction unmatched. Using the deep immunoSEQ assay, multiplex PCR amplified TCR CDR3 regions from genomic DNA. Extracted genomic DNA from each cell subset was spread evenly across all wells of several immunoSEQ 96-well plates, with each plate serving as a replicate. For sorted subsets, each replicate PCR was loaded with roughly 190 ng genomic DNA, equivalent to approximately 27,000 T cell genomes. Purified libraries were quantified with a Qubit 3.0 fluorometer, sized on a Bioanalyzer 2100, and re-quantified with the KAPA Library Quantification kit. A separate single-read 150-cycle Illumina NextSeq 550 flow cell was used to sequence each immunoSEQ 96-well plate. The authors' pipeline ran thus. The immunoSEQ output contained only junctional sequences without quality scores, so filtering could not match that applied to full-length reads. To assign V/J genes and CDR3, sequences were annotated using PyIR, a Python wrapper for IgBLAST v1.9, with IMGT germline references. Any read was removed if the V/J assignment was weak (E-value above 1e-6), the CDR3 was missing, or the read contained stop codons, out-of-frame junctions, or ambiguous translated residues. A V3J clonotype was defined by an identical inferred V gene, J gene, and CDR3 amino acid sequence. Percentage overlap between repertoires was calculated by dividing the number of shared unique clonotypes by the size of the smaller repertoire. Repertoire richness was assessed with RTK rarefaction, the Chao1 estimator, and Recon v2.1 estimates of unobserved clonotypes. For all TCRbeta clonotypes obtained by the gDNA method from a few donors, generation probabilities were computed with OLGA. Here the immuneACCESS table is served through TCRdb, limited to in-frame sequences with V and J called. Missing clones are a known gap in these copies; in checked studies unresolved V genes cover under half, and the rest lacks a known reason. V and J calls and clone size come straight from that table; D and trimming were deduced from the DNA. The sample table lists more than 1.2 million clones, around 98.5% of them with a count of one. The top ten hold approximately 0.4% of the sample.

On the study overall, not on this receptor specifically: The genetic and exposure-history diversity represented was limited by the small number of donors. Even with the large sequencing depth, rarefaction of the sorted-subset datasets indicated that sequencing was incomplete. Sampling was limited to blood, and TCR repertoires in tissue likely differ from TCR repertoires in blood. Naive subsets generally had larger estimated clonotype richness than memory subsets did. Higher generation probabilities were observed for clonotypes shared by all four sorted-subset donors than for non-shared clonotypes. Based on pairwise subsampling, the degree of clonotype sharing among donors was expected to be affected by sequencing depth. About 4.5% of naive CD4, approximately 3.7% of naive CD8, 2.3% of memory CD4, and more than 0.35% of memory CD8 clonotypes were shared across several donors.

For this clone: What this receptor recognizes is not known. No much larger clone is present one base from it, and per-base qualities are unavailable.

Healthy HIV-negative adults with no recently reported acute infections or vaccinations were included as donors. All donors were Caucasian adults living in Nashville, Tennessee, USA. CD4+ T cells were enriched by magnetic negative selection; naive cells were then positively selected on CD45RA, and the negative fraction formed the memory subset. Blood was collected by leukapheresis, and PBMCs were isolated by Ficoll-Histopaque density gradient centrifugation and then cryopreserved in liquid nitrogen vapor phase. Purity and quantity of every magnetically sorted T cell population were checked by analytical flow cytometry. From each sorted fraction, genomic DNA was isolated and quantified by UV absorbance on a Nanodrop 2000c.

This receptor chain uses TRBV18 and TRBJ2-7, and 11 junction bases match TRBD2. Sequencing was performed on naive CD4+ T cells sorted from blood. The cell subset or site label corresponds to: CD45RA+ positively selected. This TCR derives from a man younger than 45 in good health. The CDR3 sequence is CASSPTSGKSYEQYF. In nucleotide form, the sequence is TGTGCCAGCTCACCGACTAGCGGGAAGTCCTACGAGCAGTACTTC.